Presented here are 32 T cell receptor beta chains from one specimen sequenced in a study of T cells in Graves' hyperthyroidism and ophthalmopathy. TCR beta CDR3 sequences were amplified from RNA transcripts. First-round RT-PCR targeting the TCR CDR3 was performed with the HTBI primer set. TCRdb reprocessed the multiplex PCR reads via MiXCR and lists one record per CDR3 protein. In the table there are more than 95,000 distinct CDR3 sequences, roughly 47% of which are singletons. The sequenced sample consisted of blood. The receptors were sampled from a man in his forties with Graves' hyperthyroidism.

This clonotype was seen repeatedly, ten times or more. V gene TRBV3-1 combines with J gene TRBJ2-7; a weak D match, TRBD2 (6 bases). This CDR3 contains 14 residues. Germline V CDR1 and CDR2: LGHDT, YNNKEL (reference sequence). Trimming took 2 bases from V and 6 from J, leaving 14 bases between them. The CDR3 nucleotides read TGTGCCAGCAGCCAAACTGGAGGGTTCGGCGAGCAGTACTTC. It specifies CASSQTGGFGEQYF.

In this sample, this clonotype turned up many times. The chain links TRBV14 to TRBJ1-1; D call uncertain. The CDR3 has 14 residues. Between the trimmed V and J ends, which lost 4 bases and 0 bases, there was a span of 9 bases. From germline, CDR1 is SGHDN and CDR2 FVKESK. Here the CDR3 reads CASSPLSLNTEAFF. Here the CDR3 DNA reads TGTGCCAGCAGCCCACTCTCTCTGAACACTGAAGCTTTCTTT.

This clonotype was seen only a few times. One junction end disagrees with the germline gene, perhaps due to a read error. This chain uses TRBV2 with TRBJ1-6; unclear D gene. This CDR3 region has 13 residues. Germline assignment: CDR1 SNHLY and CDR2 FYNNEI. CDR3 nucleotide sequence: TGTGCCAGCAGGGTTGGAGAAGGGCCACCCCTTCACTTT. Translating gives CASRVGEGPPLHF.

V is TRBV6-1 and J is TRBJ2-6; D is unclear. This CDR3 contains 17 residues. Germline V gene lookup returns CDR1 MNHNS and CDR2 SASEGT. V was cut by 2 bases and J by 4 bases, with 15 bases left in between. In DNA, the CDR3 is TGTGCCAGCAGTGAAATTACAGTCGCCAGAGGGGCCAACGTCCTGACTTTC. Its translation is CASSEITVARGANVLTF.

This clonotype has just one count. The V and J genes are TRBV7-9 and TRBJ1-1; D uncertain. In germline, CDR1 is SEHNR, CDR2 FQNEAQ (reference sequence). Trimming took 5 bases from V and 3 from J, leaving 13 bases between them. CDR3 length equals 14 residues. The CDR3 is CASSHGGPYTEAFF. In DNA form, the CDR3 reads TGTGCCAGCAGCCACGGTGGTCCCTACACTGAAGCTTTCTTT.

This rearrangement joins TRBV7-3 to TRBJ2-5; D unresolved. V lost 5 bases and J lost 5, with 9 bases in between. Germline values: CDR1 SGHTA, CDR2 FQGTGA. The CDR3 has 12 amino acids. CDR3 DNA: TGTGCCAGCAGCCCGTCGGGTGAGACCCAGTACTTC. It codes for CASSPSGETQYF.

This clonotype was counted many times. The V call is TRBV13, the J call TRBJ2-7; a possible D gene is TRBD2 (5 bases). V gave up 1 base and J gave up 6 bases, with 13 bases separating them. This CDR3 has 14 amino acids. In germline, CDR1 is PRHDT, CDR2 FYEKMQ (reference sequence). The chain's CDR3 is CASSLAGSGIEQYF. In nucleotides, the CDR3 is TGTGCCAGCAGCTTAGCGGGGTCTGGGATCGAGCAGTACTTC.

The chain combines TRBV7-2 with TRBJ2-5, with a possible D match to TRBD1 (6 bases). Germline V gives CDR1 SGHTA, CDR2 FQGNSA. Deletions cut 5 bases from V and 3 bases from J, with 13 bases between. CDR3 size: 14 residues. CDR3 bases: TGTGCCAGCAGCAACAGGGCAGGGGAAGAGACCCAGTACTTC. Its protein product is CASSNRAGEETQYF.

The chain employs TRBV2 and TRBJ2-2; 8 bases map to TRBD2. This CDR3 contains 16 residues. CDR1 is SNHLY, CDR2 FYNNEI, per germline. Trimming removed 6 bases from V and 3 bases from J; junction bases left unmatched: 9. The CDR3, as DNA: TGTGCCAGCAGGAGGGTTGCGGGAGGCGACACCGGGGAGCTGTTTTTT. Residues: CASRRVAGGDTGELFF.

The CDR3 is CSVEVWDRGYEQYF. The CDR3 DNA is TGCAGCGTTGAAGTATGGGACAGGGGCTACGAGCAGTACTTC. The chain recombines TRBV29-1 with TRBJ2-7; 10 bases align to TRBD1. The germline V gene has CDR1 SQVTM and CDR2 ANQGSEA. CDR3 length: 14 residues. V lost 1 base to trimming and J lost 3 bases; unmatched junction nucleotides: 3.

About this clonotype: Here the CDR3 omits its conserved ending phenylalanine or tryptophan, so a read error is the likely source. The genes are TRBV20-1 and TRBJ2-7; D possibly corresponds to TRBD1 (5 bases). The germline V gene encodes CDR1 DFQATT and CDR2 SNEGSKA (reference sequence). The CDR3 consists of 12 residues. CDR3 protein: CRARETVYEQYL. In DNA, the CDR3 is TGCAGAGCTAGAGAGACAGTCTACGAGCAGTACCTC.

On this clonotype: The CDR3 ends on some other residue instead of the conserved phenylalanine or tryptophan, so this is likely a read error. V and J are TRBV7-8 and TRBJ1-1; 8 positions agree with TRBD1. This CDR3 has 13 residues. Germline V gene lookup returns CDR1 SGHVS and CDR2 FQNEAQ. V was pared by 6 bases and J by 8 bases, with 8 bases of the junction left unmatched. CDR3 sequence reads: CASRPDRATEAFC. For the CDR3, the DNA is TGTGCCAGCAGACCGGACAGGGCCACGGAAGCTTTCTGT.

The chain uses TRBV7-2 and TRBJ2-3; D might be TRBD1 or TRBD2, each matching 8 bases. The V and J ends lost 2 bases and 6 bases respectively, with 18 bases between them. Germline CDR1 reads SGHTA; CDR2 reads FQGNSA. CDR3 size: 16 residues. The CDR3 here is CASSLRQGCGGDTQYF. CDR3 nucleotide sequence: TGTGCCAGCAGCTTAAGACAGGGGTGCGGGGGGGATACGCAGTATTTT.

This clonotype came up many times. Mismatch with germline at one junction end may stem from a read error. The rearrangement uses TRBV19 and TRBJ2-4; D may correspond to TRBD1 or TRBD2 (6 bases each). The CDR3 has 15 residues. From germline, CDR1 is LNHDA and CDR2 SQIVND (reference sequence). This CDR3 is CASSIDRGAINIQYF. The CDR3 nucleotides are TGTGCCAGTAGTATAGATAGGGGGGCCATAAACATTCAGTACTTC.

A remark on this clonotype: Without the conserved terminal phenylalanine or tryptophan, this CDR3 likely stems from a read error. V usage is TRBV28 and J usage is TRBJ1-4, with 7 nucleotides matching TRBD1. CDR3 length equals 16 residues. CDR1 MDHEN and CDR2 SYDVKM come from the germline V gene. Losses at the gene ends were 10 bases for V and 4 bases for J; bases not matched to a gene: 15. DNA of the CDR3: TGTGCCACAGAGGGACAGTCACACCAACATAATGAAAAACTGTTTTGT. It is translated as CATEGQSHQHNEKLFC.

This clonotype was found a few times. The chain uses TRBV7-3 and TRBJ2-7; 7 nucleotides align to TRBD1. There are 14 residues in the CDR3. V gave up 8 bases and J gave up 3 bases; unmatched junction bases: 10. The germline gives CDR1 SGHTA, CDR2 FQGTGA. The CDR3 loop is CASSPRDRNYEQYF. CDR3 DNA: TGTGCCAGCTCACCAAGGGACAGAAACTACGAGCAGTACTTC.

The chain employs TRBV15 and TRBJ2-7, with no clear D. The CDR3 consists of 16 residues. Germline CDR1 is LNHNV and CDR2 is YYDKDF (reference sequence). V was trimmed by 3 bases and J by 0 bases, leaving 15 bases between them. The CDR3 region is CATSSLVSTYSYEQYF. CDR3 coding DNA: TGTGCCACCAGCAGCTTGGTGTCCACGTACTCCTACGAGCAGTACTTC.

This clonotype was detected ten times or more. Here the CDR3 DNA reads TGTGCCAGTAGCCGGGACAGGGGGAGCAATCAGCCCCAGCATTTT. Translated, it gives CASSRDRGSNQPQHF. J is TRBJ1-5 and V is TRBV19, with 11 bases that match TRBD1. V lost 6 bases to trimming and J lost 1 base; unmatched junction nucleotides: 2. The CDR3 extends over 15 amino acids. Per the germline V gene, CDR1 is LNHDA and CDR2 is SQIVND (reference sequence).

As for this clonotype: Its ends do not fully match the called genes, so a read error is possible. The chain couples TRBV6-2 or TRBV6-3 to TRBJ2-7; TRBD1 matches at 8 bases. Germline V gene data show CDR1 as MNHEY and CDR2 as SVGEGT. CDR3 size: 14 residues. CDR3 in DNA: TGTGCCAGCAGCTTGACAGGGGCATCCTACGAGCAGCACTTC. Translating it yields CASSLTGASYEQHF.

This chain uses TRBV6-4 with TRBJ1-4, with 7 bases matching TRBD1. Per germline, CDR1 MRHNA and CDR2 SNTAGT. This CDR3 is 16 amino acids long. V gave up 8 bases and J gave up 8 bases; unmatched junction bases: 17. CDR3 coding DNA: TGTGCCAGCGGACAGGAGAGACTATGGGCAGCCGAAAAACTGTTTTTT. The encoded protein is CASGQERLWAAEKLFF.

In this sample, this clonotype turned up many times. The rearrangement joins TRBV29-1 to TRBJ1-1; D gene ambiguous. CDR3 length equals 10 residues. V was cut by 7 bases and J by 1 base, with 4 bases left in between. In germline, CDR1 is SQVTM, CDR2 ANQGSEA. CDR3 sequence reads: CSGRNTEAFF. The CDR3 DNA reads as TGCAGCGGCAGGAACACTGAAGCTTTCTTT.

With regard to this clonotype: In this CDR3 the conserved last residue, phenylalanine or tryptophan, is missing, so a read error is likely. The J gene is TRBJ1-2, the V gene TRBV9, with 9 bases matching TRBD1. V was clipped by 10 bases and J by 5 bases; unmatched bases: 18. The germline CDR1 and CDR2 sequences are SGDLS and YYNGEE. The CDR3 is 16 residues long. The CDR3 DNA sequence: TGTGCCTGGAGGGCTCTCTCCAGACAGGGGGTTTATGGCTACACCCTC. Protein product: CAWRALSRQGVYGYTL.

The CDR3: CASSSSLGGGGASYEQYF. CDR3 coding DNA: TGTGCCAGCAGCTCCTCCCTCGGGGGCGGGGGGGCGTCGTACGAGCAGTACTTC. The chain links TRBV7-2 to TRBJ2-7; 9 bases match TRBD2. Germline-derived CDR1 and CDR2 are SGHTA and FQGNSA. The ends lost 4 bases at V and 4 bases at J; junction bases unmatched: 17. The CDR3 is made up of 18 amino acids.

This clonotype was seen many times. V and J are TRBV24-1 and TRBJ2-2; D is unclear. V dropped 8 bases and J dropped 0 bases, with 9 bases sitting between them. The germline CDR1 and CDR2 sequences are KGHDR and SFDVKD. The CDR3 spans 14 residues. CDR3 loop: CATKGSANTGELFF. The CDR3 DNA reads as TGTGCCACCAAGGGATCAGCGAACACCGGGGAGCTGTTTTTT.

This clonotype was picked up many times. This chain joins TRBV10-2 and TRBJ2-1; 7 positions match TRBD1. The V and J ends lost 0 bases and 3 bases, in that order; junction bases with no gene match: 2. In germline, CDR1 is WSHSY, CDR2 SAAADI. The CDR3 is 15 residues long. The CDR3 spells CASSESGGYYNEQFF. The CDR3 coding sequence is TGCGCCAGCAGTGAGTCAGGGGGCTACTACAATGAGCAGTTCTTC.

The genes are TRBV9 and TRBJ1-4, with D possibly TRBD1 on 6 matching bases. The CDR3 has 16 residues. Germline CDR1 SGDLS, CDR2 YYNGEE. Trimming took 4 bases from V and 0 from J, leaving 13 bases between them. The CDR3 protein is CASSLRGASTNEKLFF. The DNA for the CDR3 is TGTGCCAGCAGCTTACGGGGGGCTTCAACTAATGAAAAACTGTTTTTT.

Turning to this clonotype: A much bigger clone sits one base away, suggesting this may be a read error. J is TRBJ1-3 and V is TRBV12-3 or TRBV12-4; 9 positions match TRBD1. The CDR3 runs to 15 residues. CDR3 amino acids: CASTLTGGIGDTIYF. As DNA, the CDR3 is TGTGCCAGCACTCTCACAGGGGGCATTGGAGACACCATATATTTT.

CDR3 sequence: CASAGDGGNTIYF. CDR3 DNA sequence: TGTGCCAGCGCCGGGGACGGCGGAAACACCATATATTTT. V gene TRBV2 combines with J gene TRBJ1-3, with a possible D match to TRBD1 (5 bases). Per the germline V gene, CDR1 is SNHLY and CDR2 is FYNNEI. The V end lost 8 bases, the J end lost 4 bases, and 12 bases lay between the germline ends. CDR3 length equals 13 residues. The variable domain in full, with the rest retrieved from reference TRBV2 and TRBJ1-3, is EPEVTQTPSHQVTQMGQEVILRCVPISNHLYFYWYRQILGQKVEFLVSFYNNEISEKSEIFDDQFSVERPDGSNFTLKIRSTKLEDSAMYFCASAGDGGNTIYFGEGSWLTVV.

The table lists this clonotype with many counts. The chain employs TRBV20-1 and TRBJ2-1, with D unclear. The germline CDR1 and CDR2 sequences are DFQATT and SNEGSKA (reference sequence). V gave up 6 bases and J gave up 9 bases, with 24 bases separating them. There are 15 residues in the CDR3. CDR3 amino acids: CSALSRTGNDGEQFF. The CDR3 DNA reads as TGCAGTGCCCTCAGTCGGACGGGCAACGACGGTGAGCAGTTCTTC.

This clonotype occurred many times. The rearrangement uses TRBV9 and TRBJ2-5; 15 nucleotides align to TRBD2. V trimming: 4 bases; J trimming: 5 bases; junction bases outside the gene matches: 12. CDR1 is SGDLS and CDR2 is YYNGEE in the germline V gene. This CDR3 contains 18 residues. CDR3 nucleotides: TGTGCCAGCAGCTCCCGGACTAGCGGGAGGGCCTCGGTGGAGACCCAGTACTTC. Translating gives CASSSRTSGRASVETQYF. The variable domain in full, with the rest retrieved from reference TRBV9 and TRBJ2-5, is DSGVTQTPKHLITATGQRVTLRCSPRSGDLSVYWYQQSLDQGLQFLIQYYNGEERAKGNILERFSAQQFPDLHSELNLSSLELGDSALYFCASSSRTSGRASVETQYFGPGTRLLVL.

There are many counts of this clonotype. The genes are TRBV7-9 and TRBJ2-1, with 11 bases that match TRBD2. CDR1 and CDR2 (germline): SEHNR, FQNEAQ (reference sequence). CDR3 length: 15 amino acids. V dropped 5 bases and J dropped 4; count of bases not matched to a gene: 4. The DNA of the CDR3 is TGTGCCAGCAGCCAGGGGACTAGCGGTTACAATGAGCAGTTCTTC. Translated: CASSQGTSGYNEQFF.

This clonotype was seen repeatedly, ten times or more. DNA for the CDR3: TGCGCCAGCAGCTTGGAAGCAGTAGGGACCCAGTACTTC. Protein sequence: CASSLEAVGTQYF. The chain employs TRBV5-1 and TRBJ2-5; D gene ambiguous. Germline assignment: CDR1 SGHRS and CDR2 YFSETQ. V was clipped by 0 bases and J by 7 bases, with 10 bases between them. This CDR3 has 13 amino acids.